A selection of T cell receptor beta chains follows, all from one sample in a study of Ad26.COV2.S vaccination and SARS-CoV-2 variants. Data came from immunoSEQ multiplex PCR; TCRdb stores just in-frame clones and leaves some out. There are around 140,000 clones in the sample; just over 85% occur only once, and 4.5% to 6% lies in the top ten. Sequencing was performed on peripheral blood, taken after recovery from COVID-19. The receptor set was obtained from a human donor who had recovered from COVID-19. The CDR3 runs from the conserved cysteine through the conserved F or W. The D gene is left open where the match is weak. Part of the rows lack a size; the others show once, few, many or a class for expanded clones.

TGCGCCAGCAGGACAGGCGACTTGGTTTCACCCCTCCACTTT CASRTGDLVSPLHF TRBJ1-6 . TRBV5-1 .
TGTGCCAGCAGCCTGACGCCACCTTCCTCGGCAGAGCAGTACTTC CASSLTPPSSAEQYF TRBJ2-7 . TRBV7-2 few
TGTGCCAGCAGCCTGGGACAGTTCGACACTGAAGCTTTCTTT CASSLGQFDTEAFF TRBJ1-1 TRBD1 TRBV27 .
TGTGCCAGCAGCTTATCGGGGTCTGCGGGCTACACCTTC CASSLSGSAGYTF TRBJ1-2 . TRBV11-2 .
TGTGCCATCAGTGGGACGGTCGGATCCCCCAGCGACAATGAGCAGTTCTTC CAISGTVGSPSDNEQFF TRBJ2-1 . TRBV10-3 .
TGTGCCAGCAGCTTAGTGAGGACAACGGAGACCCAGTACTTC CASSLVRTTETQYF TRBJ2-5 . TRBV7-2 .
TGTGCCAGCAGTAGTACCTACTATGGCTACACCTTC CASSSTYYGYTF TRBJ1-2 . TRBV6-2/TRBV6-3 once
TGTGCCAGCAGTTTAGGGAGCAATCAGCCCCAGCATTTT CASSLGSNQPQHF TRBJ1-5 . TRBV28 .
TGTGCCAGCAGCACACTCGCAGGGCAGGGAAGGGAGACCCAGTACTTC CASSTLAGQGRETQYF TRBJ2-5 . TRBV7-8 .
TGCGCCAGCAGTGAGCTCGGGGACTATGGCTACACCTTC CASSELGDYGYTF TRBJ1-2 . TRBV2 .
TGTGCCAGTCAAGGGTCGGCGGTCCATGGCTACACCTTC CASQGSAVHGYTF TRBJ1-2 . TRBV19 .
TGTGCCAGCAGCTTGATACCAGGGGGCTCTGGAAACACCATATATTTT CASSLIPGGSGNTIYF TRBJ1-3 TRBD1 TRBV7-6 .
TGTGCCAGCAGTTCCAGGGTCGCGGGGCTTTATGGCTACACCTTC CASSSRVAGLYGYTF TRBJ1-2 . TRBV28 once
TGTGCCAGCAGCCTAAGGTTGGACACCGGGGAGCTGTTTTTT CASSLRLDTGELFF TRBJ2-2 . TRBV7-9 .
TGTGCCAGCAGCCTCCGGACTAGCGGGGACTCCTACAATGAGCAGTTCTTC CASSLRTSGDSYNEQFF TRBJ2-1 TRBD2 TRBV7-8 once
TGTGCCACCAGTGCTCGACAGGGGAGCTATGGCTACACCTTC CATSARQGSYGYTF TRBJ1-2 TRBD1 TRBV24-1 .
TGTGCCAGCAGTTACGTCGGACAGGGCTATGGCTACACCTTC CASSYVGQGYGYTF TRBJ1-2 TRBD1 TRBV7-9 .
TGTGCCAGCAGCCCAACGGGGGGCAGGGGGAATTCACCCCTCCACTTT CASSPTGGRGNSPLHF TRBJ1-6 TRBD1 TRBV7-8 few
TGTGCCAGCAGCTTAAGGACAGGGAGCGTATATAATTCACCCCTCCACTTT CASSLRTGSVYNSPLHF TRBJ1-6 TRBD1 TRBV7-8 .
TGTGCCAGCACCTCGGACGAGGCGCGGGAGCAGTACTTC CASTSDEAREQYF TRBJ2-7 . TRBV7-9 .
TGTGCCAGCAGCGCCTCAGGGGCCTACGAGCAGTACTTC CASSASGAYEQYF TRBJ2-7 . TRBV9 .
TGTGCCAGCAGTGAACCTTTGACAGGGATGAACACCGGGGAGCTGTTTTTT CASSEPLTGMNTGELFF TRBJ2-2 TRBD1 TRBV27 .
TGCGCCAGCAGCCAAGATCTTGGGACAGAGCAGTTCTTC CASSQDLGTEQFF TRBJ2-1 . TRBV4-3 few
TGCGCCAGCAGCTTGGAGGGGGATAATTCACCCCTCCACTTT CASSLEGDNSPLHF TRBJ1-6 . TRBV5-1 .
TGTGCCAGCAGCTTAGAAGCAGGGCTCCATGGCTACACCTTC CASSLEAGLHGYTF TRBJ1-2 . TRBV7-2 .
TGTGCCAGTAATCCAGGGTATAGCAATCAGCCCCAGCATTTT CASNPGYSNQPQHF TRBJ1-5 . TRBV19 .
TGTGCCAGCTCCAAACTCGGGGGAACGAACACCGGGGAGCTGTTTTTT CASSKLGGTNTGELFF TRBJ2-2 . TRBV18 .
TGTGCCACCAGCCGAAACCCCGTAAAAGCAAACATTCAGTACTTC CATSRNPVKANIQYF TRBJ2-4 . TRBV15 .
TGTGCCAGCAGCTTAGGCGGGGGGCTGGAGACCCAGTACTTC CASSLGGGLETQYF TRBJ2-5 TRBD2 TRBV7-8 few
TGTGCCAGCAGTTACGGTTGGACTAGCGGGGGAGAGACCCAGTACTTC CASSYGWTSGGETQYF TRBJ2-5 TRBD2 TRBV6-2/TRBV6-3 .
TGCGCCAGCAGCTTCTACCCAGGGGGCGCCTACGAGCAGTACTTC CASSFYPGGAYEQYF TRBJ2-7 TRBD1 TRBV4-1 .
TGCGCCAGCAGCTTTACAGGGGGGCCGAGCTCCTATAATTCACCCCTCCACTTT CASSFTGGPSSYNSPLHF TRBJ1-6 TRBD1 TRBV5-1 .